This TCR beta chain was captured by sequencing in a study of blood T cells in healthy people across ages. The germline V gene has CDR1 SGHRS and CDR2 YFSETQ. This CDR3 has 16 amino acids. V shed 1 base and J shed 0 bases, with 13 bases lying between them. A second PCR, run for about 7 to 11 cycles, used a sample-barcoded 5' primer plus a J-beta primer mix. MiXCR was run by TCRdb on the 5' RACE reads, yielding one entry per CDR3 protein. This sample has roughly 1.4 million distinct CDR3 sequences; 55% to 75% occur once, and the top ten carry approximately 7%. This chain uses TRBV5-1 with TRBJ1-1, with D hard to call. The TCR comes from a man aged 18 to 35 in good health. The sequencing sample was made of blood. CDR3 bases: TGCGCCAGCAGCTTGTGGCGAGCGAGCTTGAACACTGAAGCTTTCTTT. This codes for CASSLWRASLNTEAFF.